What follows are 22 T cell receptor beta chains derived from one specimen sequenced in a study of T cell repertoires in cytomegalovirus infection. Each CDR3 protein gets one entry after TCRdb re-called the reads with MiXCR. Seen here are 680,000 or so distinct CDR3 sequences, approximately 40% observed once, and the top ten hold about 2.8%. The source material was PBMCs. The source is a human donor in good health (CMV status not recorded). Some clones in this sample may be carry-over from other donors' samples.

This clonotype was counted only a few times. The rearrangement joins TRBV28 to TRBJ2-7, with 7 bases that match TRBD2. V lost 3 bases, J lost 8 bases, and 10 bases stayed unmatched. Germline V CDR1 and CDR2: MDHEN, SYDVKM. The CDR3 contains 14 residues. The CDR3 region is CASSLGGTTLQQYF. The CDR3 nucleotides read TGTGCCAGCAGTTTGGGAGGGACGACGCTTCAGCAGTACTTC.

J is TRBJ2-1 and V is TRBV27; 10 bases map to TRBD2. V was clipped by 6 bases and J by 12 bases; unmatched bases: 14. CDR3 size: 15 residues. CDR1 is MNHEY and CDR2 is SMNVEV in the germline V gene (reference sequence). The CDR3: CASSGLAAGAVGQFF. The CDR3 DNA follows: TGTGCCAGCAGCGGACTAGCGGCCGGGGCCGTCGGGCAGTTCTTC.

This clonotype was counted a few times. The CDR3 nucleotides read TGTGCCAGCAGTTTAGCTAGGGGGCTAATCCAAGGCTGGGAAGCTTTCTTT. As protein: CASSLARGLIQGWEAFF. This chain joins TRBV28 and TRBJ1-1; 7 bases fit TRBD1. This CDR3 is 17 amino acids long. Germline V lookup: CDR1 MDHEN, CDR2 SYDVKM. The trim removed 2 bases at V and 8 bases at J, leaving 17 bases unmatched.

About this clonotype: Relative to the germline gene, one junction end is altered; a read error may explain this. The chain links TRBV7-6 to TRBJ1-3; tentative D call: TRBD1 (5 bases). CDR3 length: 14 amino acids. Germline V gene data show CDR1 as SGHVS and CDR2 as FNYEAQ. The CDR3 protein is CASRSQGAGNTICF. The CDR3 DNA is TGTGCCAGCAGATCCCAGGGTGCTGGAAACACCATCTGTTTT.

This clonotype was found many times. The V call is TRBV7-2, the J call TRBJ2-7, with 11 nucleotides matching TRBD2. Trimming at V came to 4 bases and at J to 2 bases, leaving 4 bases not matched to a gene. This CDR3 comprises 15 residues. Per the germline V gene, CDR1 is SGHTA and CDR2 is FQGNSA. The CDR3 protein is CASSSRSGRAYEQYF. CDR3 bases: TGTGCCAGCAGCTCCCGTAGCGGGAGGGCCTACGAGCAGTACTTC.

This clonotype turned up a few times. At one end, the junction sequence differs from germline, possibly due to a read error. The chain is built from TRBV11-2 and TRBJ2-4; 12 positions match TRBD2. The germline V gene encodes CDR1 SGHAT and CDR2 FQNNGV. The CDR3 covers 20 residues. CDR3 coding DNA: TGTGCCAGCAGCCTAGATGCACCTAGCGGGAGGGCCTTGGACAAAAACATTCAGTACTTC. It is translated as CASSLDAPSGRALDKNIQYF.

Many counts were recorded for this clonotype. The chain couples TRBV7-2 to TRBJ1-5; D ambiguous. The CDR3 consists of 12 residues. V was cut by 5 bases and J by 5 bases, with 7 bases left in between. The germline CDR1 and CDR2 sequences are SGHTA and FQGNSA. CDR3 nucleotides: TGTGCCAGCAGCGGGCTCGATCAGCCCCAGCATTTT. This translates into CASSGLDQPQHF. Filled out from reference TRBV7-2 and TRBJ1-5, the complete variable domain reads GAGVSQSPSNKVTEKGKDVELRCDPISGHTALYWYRQSLGQGLEFLIYFQGNSAPDKSGLPSDRFSAERTGGSVSTLTIQRTQQEDSAVYLCASSGLDQPQHFGDGTRLSIL.

Turning to this clonotype: Relative to the germline gene, one junction end is altered; a read error may explain this. The rearrangement links TRBV6-6 to TRBJ2-4; a possible D gene is TRBD1 (6 bases). CDR1 and CDR2 from the germline V gene are MNHNY and SVGAGI (reference sequence). This CDR3 contains 18 residues. This CDR3 is CASSYSALRGSDKSIQYF. In nucleotides, the CDR3 is TGTGCCAGCAGTTACTCCGCCCTCAGGGGATCCGACAAAAGCATTCAGTACTTC.

As regards this clonotype: No conserved phenylalanine or tryptophan is present at the end of the CDR3, so a read error is the likely explanation. This sequence joins TRBV7-6 and TRBJ1-2; D is perhaps TRBD1 (5 bases). The CDR3 is made up of 17 amino acids. Germline V gene data show CDR1 as SGHVS and CDR2 as FNYEAQ. Trimming removed 4 bases at V and 4 bases at J, with 22 bases between. CDR3 amino acids: CASSYLGGDQTSYGYTL. The CDR3 bases are TGTGCCAGCAGCTACCTGGGGGGGGACCAGACGAGCTATGGCTACACCTTA.

This clonotype was counted only a few times. The genes are TRBV28 and TRBJ1-2; no firm D call. Per germline, CDR1 MDHEN and CDR2 SYDVKM. This CDR3 has 15 amino acids. The ends were cut back, 3 bases at V and 5 bases at J, with 16 bases in the middle. This CDR3 reads CASSFKTGDWYGYTF. The CDR3 DNA reads TGTGCCAGCAGTTTTAAGACCGGGGATTGGTATGGCTACACCTTC.

To note about this clonotype: This sequence may be a read error, since a much larger clone differs from it by one base. The rearrangement links TRBV7-2 to TRBJ1-3; D is unresolved. The CDR3 spans 14 residues. Trimming stripped 5 bases from V and 2 bases from J, with 10 bases between. Germline CDR1 is SGHTA and CDR2 is FQGNSA. DNA for the CDR3: TGTGCCAGCAGCCCTCCCCGACCTGGAAACACCATATATTTT. It yields the protein CASSPPRPGNTIYF.

Points on this clonotype: This may be a read error, as it is one base from a much larger clone. The chain couples TRBV7-2 to TRBJ1-5; TRBD1 is a possible D gene (6 bases). CDR1 is SGHTA and CDR2 is FQGNSA in the germline V gene. CDR3 size: 14 residues. V was trimmed by 3 bases and J by 6 bases, leaving 12 bases between them. The DNA for the CDR3 is TGTGCCAGCAGCTTGGTCAGGGGAGTTCAGCCCCAGCATTTT. Translating gives CASSLVRGVQPQHF. Using reference TRBV7-2 and TRBJ1-5 for the parts outside the CDR3, the full variable domain is GAGVSQSPSNKVTEKGKDVELRCDPISGHTALYWYRQSLGQGLEFLIYFQGNSAPDKSGLPSDRFSAERTGGSVSTLTIQRTQQEDSAVYLCASSLVRGVQPQHFGDGTRLSIL.

This clonotype has at least ten counts. This chain connects TRBV12-3 or TRBV12-4 to TRBJ2-1, with D perhaps matching TRBD1 or TRBD2 (6 bases each). The CDR3 length is 12 residues. Trimming pared 6 bases from V and 9 bases from J, leaving 12 bases between. The CDR3 spells CASSPGGLEQFF. CDR3 sequence (DNA): TGTGCCAGCAGCCCTGGGGGGCTTGAGCAGTTCTTC.

The chain links TRBV28 to TRBJ2-7, with TRBD2 matching over 9 bases. Germline V gene sequence: CDR1 MDHEN, CDR2 SYDVKM. J was trimmed by 0 bases and V by 10 bases; bases with no gene match: 10. This CDR3 spans 15 amino acids. Here the CDR3 reads CATQLAGKSSYEQYF. For the CDR3, the DNA is TGTGCCACTCAGCTAGCGGGGAAGAGCTCCTACGAGCAGTACTTC.

For this clonotype: The junction does not match germline at one end; this may be a read error. The chain couples TRBV5-6 to TRBJ1-5; a possible D gene is TRBD1 (5 bases). Germline CDR1 reads SGHDT; CDR2 reads YYEEEE. The CDR3 contains 17 residues. As DNA, the CDR3 is TGTGCCAGCAGCGTGACTAGGGACGCTTCCTACAATCAGCGCCAGCCTTTT. It is translated as CASSVTRDASYNQRQPF. Combining the CDR3 with reference TRBV5-6 and TRBJ1-5 gives the whole variable domain DAGVTQSPTHLIKTRGQQVTLRCSPKSGHDTVSWYQQALGQGPQFIFQYYEEEERQRGNFPDRFSGHQFPNYSSELNVNALLLGDSALYLCASSVTRDASYNQRQPFGDGTRLSIL.

To note about this clonotype: At one end the junction does not follow the germline gene, possibly because of a read error. The chain joins TRBV28 to TRBJ2-7; 7 nucleotides line up with TRBD2. CDR1 MDHEN and CDR2 SYDVKM come from the germline V gene. The CDR3 has 13 residues. The DNA for the CDR3 is TGTGCCACCAGTTTACGGGGAGGGAACGAGCAGTACTTC. This codes for CATSLRGGNEQYF.

In this sample, this clonotype turned up a few times. The chain couples TRBV7-1 to TRBJ1-2, with no clear D. TRBV7-1 is identified as an open reading frame with a role that is uncertain. V dropped 5 bases and J dropped 4 bases, with 23 bases sitting between them. This CDR3 region has 17 residues. The CDR3 here is CASSPPSPERAPYGYTF. Here the CDR3 DNA reads TGTGCCAGCAGCCCCCCCAGCCCAGAACGGGCTCCCTATGGCTACACCTTC.

This clonotype was counted many times. This chain joins TRBV7-2 and TRBJ2-7, with 8 bases matching TRBD1. V shed 5 bases and J 5 bases; nucleotides not matched to a gene: 8. The CDR3 spans 14 residues. Germline-derived CDR1 and CDR2 are SGHTA and FQGNSA. The CDR3 spells CASSMAGGAHEQYF. The CDR3 nucleotides read TGTGCCAGCAGCATGGCAGGGGGCGCCCACGAGCAGTACTTC.

DNA of the CDR3: TGCAGTGCCTCGGACAGGAAATACACTGAAGCTTTCTTT. Encoded protein: CSASDRKYTEAFF. This chain joins TRBV20-1 and TRBJ1-1; 7 bases align to TRBD1. CDR1 and CDR2 from the germline V gene are DFQATT and SNEGSKA (reference sequence). The length of the CDR3 is 13 residues. V shed 6 bases and J 3 bases; nucleotides not matched to a gene: 7.

The chain employs TRBV6-2 or TRBV6-3 and TRBJ2-5; D is ambiguous. CDR3 length equals 14 residues. Per the germline V gene, CDR1 is MNHEY and CDR2 is SVGEGT. The V end lost 8 bases, the J end lost 7 bases, and 20 bases lay between the germline ends. The CDR3 coding sequence is TGTGCCAGCTCACCTCATTCAAACAGAGGGACCCAGTACTTC. Translating it yields CASSPHSNRGTQYF.

This clonotype appeared a few times. The chain employs TRBV19 and TRBJ2-7; 7 positions match TRBD1. CDR3 length equals 14 residues. Germline CDR1 and CDR2: LNHDA and SQIVND (reference sequence). Losses at the gene ends were 3 bases for V and 6 bases for J; bases not matched to a gene: 8. CDR3 nucleotide sequence: TGTGCCAGTAGTATCCGGACAGGAAGTACCGAGCAGTACTTC. This gives the protein CASSIRTGSTEQYF. Full variable domain (remainder filled in from reference TRBV19 and TRBJ2-7): DGGITQSPKYLFRKEGQNVTLSCEQNLNHDAMYWYRQDPGQGLRLIYYSQIVNDFQKGDIAEGYSVSREKKESFPLTVTSAQKNPTAFYLCASSIRTGSTEQYFGPGTRLTVT.

J is TRBJ1-2 and V is TRBV7-4, with a weak D call TRBD1 (5 bases). Trimming stripped 7 bases from V and 4 bases from J, with 16 bases between. The CDR3 contains 14 residues. In germline, CDR1 is SGHVT, CDR2 SQSDAQ. Here the CDR3 DNA reads TGTGCCAGCACCGCCCCCGGGGCTTTCTATGGCTACACCTTC. It specifies CASTAPGAFYGYTF. The entire variable domain, with the rest obtained from reference TRBV7-4 and TRBJ1-2, is as follows: GAGVSQSPRYKVAKRGRDVALRCDSISGHVTLYWYRQTLGQGSEVLTYSQSDAQRDKSGRPSGRFSAERPERSVSTLKIQRTEQGDSAVYLCASTAPGAFYGYTFGSGTRLTVV.